These T cell receptor beta chains were read from a single sample in a study of T cells in Graves' hyperthyroidism and ophthalmopathy. TCRdb called the multiplex PCR reads again in MiXCR, with one record for every CDR3 protein. The data hold about 480,000 distinct CDR3 sequences, with 14% observed a single time. The material sequenced was blood. The origin of the receptors is a woman between 18 and 30 years old with Graves' hyperthyroidism. CDR3s include the opening cysteine and the closing phenylalanine or tryptophan. The D gene is left open where the match is weak. Rows may omit the clone size; those that give it use once, few, many or a size class.

D gene,J gene,V gene,clone size,CDR3 DNA,CDR3 protein
.,TRBJ1-1,TRBV3-1,many,TGTGCCAGCAGTCGCAGGGAGATGAACACTGAAGCTTTCTTT,CASSRREMNTEAFF
.,TRBJ1-1,TRBV25-1,few,TGTGCCAGCAGTGAATCTGGACAGTATGAAGCTTTCTTT,CASSESGQYEAFF
.,TRBJ1-3,TRBV12-5,many,TGTGCTAGTGGGGACGACAGGGGAAACACCATATATTTT,CASGDDRGNTIYF
TRBD1,TRBJ2-7,TRBV6-1,.,TGTGCCACCCGGGACAGGGCCGGCGAGCAGTACTTC,CATRDRAGEQYF
.,TRBJ2-5,TRBV12-3/TRBV12-4,many,TGTGCCAGCAGTTTACAGGGGGGAGCAGGGGAGACCCAGTACTTC,CASSLQGGAGETQYF
.,TRBJ1-1,TRBV4-1,few,TGCGCCAGCGGTCAGGTGTTGGGCACTGAAGCTTTCTTT,CASGQVLGTEAFF
.,TRBJ1-1,TRBV25-1,many,TGTGCCAGCAGTGAAAGCCCGAAGGGATTAGGTTTCTTT,CASSESPKGLGFF
TRBD2,TRBJ2-7,TRBV13,many,TGTGCCACGTCCTCTAGCGGAGCCTACGAGCAGTACTTC,CATSSSGAYEQYF
TRBD2,TRBJ2-3,TRBV19,.,TGTGCCAGTTGCGGGGGTAATAGCCTCAGCACAGATACGCAGTATTTT,CASCGGNSLSTDTQYF
TRBD2,TRBJ2-1,TRBV10-2,few,TGCGCCAGCAGTAAGGGACTAGTTGACGGTGAGCAGTTCTTC,CASSKGLVDGEQFF
.,TRBJ2-3,TRBV3-1,few,TGTGCCAGCAGCCGCGGCAGCTACACAGATACGCAGTATTTT,CASSRGSYTDTQYF
.,TRBJ2-5,TRBV12-3/TRBV12-4,.,TGTGCCAGCAGCTTACAGGGTGAGCGAGAGACCCAGTACTTC,CASSLQGERETQYF
.,TRBJ1-1,TRBV11-2,many,TGTGCCAGCAGCTTAGGTCCGGGAGTGAACACTGAAGCTTTCTTT,CASSLGPGVNTEAFF
TRBD2,TRBJ2-3,TRBV24-1,many,TGTGCCACCAGTGACCATAGCGGGAGAAGCAGCACAGATACGCAGTATTTT,CATSDHSGRSSTDTQYF
TRBD1,TRBJ1-3,TRBV12-3/TRBV12-4,many,TGTGCCAGCAGTGGGACAGTCTCTGGAAACACCATATATTTT,CASSGTVSGNTIYF
TRBD2,TRBJ2-1,TRBV12-3/TRBV12-4,many,TGTGCCAGCAGTGGGACTAGCTCGAGTAATGAGCAGTTCTTC,CASSGTSSSNEQFF
.,TRBJ2-7,TRBV12-3/TRBV12-4,many,TGTGCCAGCAGTTTGGCCGCACAGTGGGTTTCCGAATTCTCCTACGAGCAGTACTTC,CASSLAAQWVSEFSYEQYF
TRBD2,TRBJ2-7,TRBV20-1,.,TGCAGTGCTAGAGAAGCCCGCCTAGCGGGAGGGTCCTACGAGCAGTACTTC,CSAREARLAGGSYEQYF
.,TRBJ1-2,TRBV20-1,many,TGCAGTGCTAGAGATCTTGGGGGCTATGGCTACACCTTC,CSARDLGGYGYTF
.,TRBJ1-3,TRBV19,.,TGTGCCAGTAGTAACACAGAGAGCTCTGGAAACACCATATATTTT,CASSNTESSGNTIYF
.,TRBJ1-1,TRBV9,.,TGTGCCAGCAGCCCCACCGACCTAGCCGGGAACACTGAAGCTTTCTTT,CASSPTDLAGNTEAFF
.,TRBJ2-2,TRBV7-3,few,TGTGCCAGCAGCTCCGTTCCGGGCACCGGGGAGCTGTTTTTT,CASSSVPGTGELFF
.,TRBJ2-5,TRBV5-1,few,TGCGCCAGCGGCCACCAAGAGACCCAGTACTTC,CASGHQETQYF
TRBD2,TRBJ2-1,TRBV27,many,TGTGCCAGCACCATGAGCGGGATCCCTTATAATGAGCAGTTCTTC,CASTMSGIPYNEQFF
.,TRBJ1-3,TRBV11-2,many,TGTGCCAGCAGCTTAGATGGGTACACCATATATTTT,CASSLDGYTIYF
TRBD1,TRBJ1-2,TRBV28,many,TGTGCCAGCAGTTCTCCGATTGCCGGAGGGGGCGCGAACTATGGCTACACCTTC,CASSSPIAGGGANYGYTF
.,TRBJ1-2,TRBV19,many,TGTGCCAGTAGTATTGCGACAGCTAACTATGGCTACACCTTC,CASSIATANYGYTF
.,TRBJ2-2,TRBV5-1,.,TGCGCCAGCACCACATCCCCTACAGGGTCATCGAACACCGGGGAGCTGTTTTTT,CASTTSPTGSSNTGELFF
.,TRBJ2-3,TRBV15,many,TGTGCCACCAGCCCCGGGGAGGCAGATACGCAGTATTTT,CATSPGEADTQYF
TRBD1,TRBJ1-5,TRBV7-9,few,TGTGCCAGCAGCTCCCAGACCGGGACAGTGGGCAAACGGGATCAGCCCCAGCATTTT,CASSSQTGTVGKRDQPQHF
.,TRBJ1-2,TRBV30,few,TGTGCCTGGAGTGTCCCCGTCAGAGGGACCTTC,CAWSVPVRGTF
.,TRBJ1-6,TRBV7-9,few,TGTGCCAGCAGCTTAGGCAGGGCCGCCGGTTCACCCCTCCACTTT,CASSLGRAAGSPLHF
.,TRBJ1-1,TRBV7-3,.,TGTGCCAGCAGCTTACTCCCGACAGCAACGAACACTGAAGCTTTCTTT,CASSLLPTATNTEAFF
.,TRBJ2-3,TRBV2,many,TGTGCCAGCAGTGTGAAAGCCGACAGGGGAGGGCCAGATACGCAGTATTTT,CASSVKADRGGPDTQYF
.,TRBJ1-1,TRBV29-1,.,TGCAGCGTGGGGGGGGGGGCGCCGGATGGTGAAGCTTTCTTT,CSVGGGAPDGEAFF
.,TRBJ1-5,TRBV18,few,TGTGCCAGCTCACCAGGGCTAGATCAGCCCCGGCATTTT,CASSPGLDQPRHF
.,TRBJ2-1,TRBV7-4,many,TGTGCCAGCAGCTTAGCTGGGGACACCGACAATGAGCAGTTCTTC,CASSLAGDTDNEQFF
TRBD1,TRBJ1-1,TRBV7-6,few,TGTGCCAGCAGCGCGCCGGACAGGGGGCGAACTGAAGCTTTCTTT,CASSAPDRGRTEAFF
.,TRBJ2-3,TRBV3-1,few,TGTGCCAGCAGCCAAGGGGAGGGGGATTCGGCAGATACGCAGTATTTT,CASSQGEGDSADTQYF
TRBD2,TRBJ2-5,TRBV7-8,many,TGTGCCAGCAGCTCTAGTCTGGCGGTAGCGGGAGTCTTGGAGACCCAGTACTTC,CASSSSLAVAGVLETQYF
TRBD2,TRBJ2-7,TRBV25-1,.,TGTGCCTCGGGACTAGCGGGAGTCTACGAGCAGTACTTC,CASGLAGVYEQYF
.,TRBJ1-1,TRBV6-1,few,TGTGCCAGCAGTGAAAGGTACGGACTCACTGAAGCTTTCTTT,CASSERYGLTEAFF
TRBD1,TRBJ2-2,TRBV5-5,few,TGTGCCAGCAGCCAGTTGACAGGGACCGGGGAGCTGTTTTTT,CASSQLTGTGELFF
TRBD2,TRBJ2-1,TRBV30,.,TGTGCCTGGAAGCTAGCGGGGGCCCCCCAGTTCTTC,CAWKLAGAPQFF
.,TRBJ2-7,TRBV28,many,TGTGCCAGCACCGCCGGGACTCCGACCGAGCAGTACTTC,CASTAGTPTEQYF
.,TRBJ1-6,TRBV27,many,TGTGCCAGCAGTCACTGGGGTTATAATTCACCCCTCCACTTT,CASSHWGYNSPLHF
.,TRBJ1-1,TRBV6-1,many,TGTGCCAGCAGTAAAAAGGGCCAAGTCGGTGAAGCTTTCTTT,CASSKKGQVGEAFF
.,TRBJ2-3,TRBV19,few,TGTGCCAGTAGTCCCTGGGGGTTTTCAGATACGCAGTATTTT,CASSPWGFSDTQYF
TRBD1,TRBJ2-2,TRBV19,many,TGTGCCAGTAGCTACGACAGGGGAAAGACCGGGGAGCTGTTTTTT,CASSYDRGKTGELFF
TRBD2,TRBJ2-1,TRBV2,.,TGTGCCAGCATAAGGAGCGGGAGGGCCAATGAGCAGTTCTTC,CASIRSGRANEQFF